The rows below give T cell receptor beta chains drawn from one sample of a study of shared clonotypes between healthy human individuals. Sequencing was performed with immunoSEQ multiplex PCR; in TCRdb, only in-frame clones are kept and a portion is missing. The sample records roughly 700,000 clones, around two thirds being singletons. The specimen sequenced was memory CD4+ T cells sorted from blood. The receptors shown here come from a woman in her thirties in good health. CDR3s include the opening cysteine and the closing phenylalanine or tryptophan. The order of the fields is V gene, J gene, D gene, clone size, CDR3 protein, CDR3 DNA. The D gene is left open where the match is weak. Rows give clone size only sometimes, using once, few, many, or a class for an expanded clone.

TRBV28	TRBJ1-5	NA	few	CASSSGQPQHF	TGTGCCAGCAGTTCCGGACAGCCCCAGCATTTT
TRBV7-2	TRBJ2-3	NA	NA	CASSSVGSTDTQYF	TGTGCCAGCAGCTCGGTGGGAAGCACAGATACGCAGTATTTT
TRBV5-4	TRBJ2-2	NA	NA	CASRVGTGELFF	TGTGCCAGCAGGGTGGGAACCGGGGAGCTGTTTTTT
TRBV6-1	TRBJ2-1	NA	NA	CASREQGFDEQFF	TGTGCCAGTAGGGAACAGGGTTTTGATGAGCAGTTCTTC
TRBV7-7	TRBJ2-2	NA	few	CASSFALKAGELFF	TGTGCCAGCAGCTTTGCTCTAAAGGCCGGGGAGCTGTTTTTT
TRBV21-1	TRBJ2-2	NA	NA	CASSKDPSGTGELFF	TGTGCCAGCAGCAAAGACCCTAGCGGCACCGGGGAGCTGTTTTTT
TRBV6-5	TRBJ2-7	TRBD1	NA	CASSSTGGSYEQYF	TGTGCCAGCAGTTCGACAGGGGGATCCTACGAGCAGTACTTC
TRBV21-1	TRBJ2-6	NA	NA	CASSKVQGLSGANVLTF	TGTGCCAGCAGCAAAGTTCAAGGCCTCTCTGGGGCCAACGTCCTGACTTTC
TRBV7-8	TRBJ2-1	TRBD1	NA	CASSSRNRGNEQFF	TGTGCCAGCAGCTCAAGGAACAGGGGAAATGAGCAGTTCTTC
TRBV7-3	TRBJ2-7	NA	few	CASSLRREGTSYEQYF	TGTGCCAGCAGCTTGCGGCGGGAAGGGACCTCCTACGAGCAGTACTTC
TRBV6-6	TRBJ1-5	NA	NA	CASNQQYGDQPQHF	TGTGCCAGCAACCAACAGTACGGGGATCAGCCCCAGCATTTT
TRBV19	TRBJ2-6	NA	once	CASSIAATKRWGANVLTF	TGTGCCAGTAGTATAGCGGCGACAAAACGGTGGGGGGCCAACGTCCTGACTTTC
TRBV27	TRBJ1-1	TRBD1	once	CASSRDRAMNTEAFF	TGTGCCAGCAGCAGGGACAGAGCGATGAACACTGAAGCTTTCTTT
TRBV6-1	TRBJ1-1	NA	few	CASSEAGGVNTEAFF	TGTGCCAGCAGTGAAGCGGGAGGGGTAAACACTGAAGCTTTCTTT
TRBV28	TRBJ2-7	NA	NA	CASRERRVGEQYF	TGTGCCAGCAGAGAGCGTAGGGTAGGAGAGCAGTACTTC
TRBV7-2	TRBJ2-1	TRBD2	NA	CASSSRSGTSGTNNEQFF	TGTGCCAGCAGCTCGAGGTCCGGGACTAGCGGGACAAACAATGAGCAGTTCTTC
TRBV6-4	TRBJ1-5	NA	few	CASSDQAQGPQHF	TGTGCCAGCAGTGACCAAGCACAGGGGCCCCAGCATTTT
TRBV18	TRBJ2-7	NA	NA	CASSPGTSTYEQYF	TGTGCCAGCTCACCCGGGACAAGCACCTACGAGCAGTACTTC
TRBV28	TRBJ1-4	NA	NA	CASSLYGSTNEKLFF	TGTGCCAGCAGTTTATATGGCTCAACTAATGAAAAACTGTTTTTT
TRBV5-1	TRBJ2-7	NA	NA	CASSLAPIDDSYEQYF	TGCGCCAGCAGCTTGGCCCCGATCGACGATTCCTACGAGCAGTACTTC
TRBV2	TRBJ2-5	NA	once	CASRDYQETQYF	TGTGCCAGCAGGGACTACCAAGAGACCCAGTACTTC
TRBV29-1	TRBJ2-2	TRBD2	NA	CSVEGLAGLPGELFF	TGCAGCGTTGAGGGGCTAGCGGGACTCCCCGGGGAGCTGTTTTTT
TRBV29-1	TRBJ2-1	NA	NA	CSVGVKGLNEQFF	TGCAGCGTTGGGGTGAAGGGATTGAATGAGCAGTTCTTC
TRBV10-1	TRBJ2-7	NA	NA	CASSRDTTYEQYF	TGCGCCAGCAGCCGGGACACCACCTACGAGCAGTACTTC
TRBV2	TRBJ2-4	TRBD2	once	CASCGLAGVNIQYF	TGTGCCAGCTGCGGACTAGCGGGAGTTAACATTCAGTACTTC
TRBV14	TRBJ2-1	NA	NA	CASSGYRADEQFF	TGTGCCAGCAGTGGTTACAGGGCCGATGAGCAGTTCTTC
TRBV5-4	TRBJ1-1	NA	once	CASSSGVGAVNTEAFF	TGTGCCAGCAGCTCTGGAGTCGGGGCCGTGAACACTGAAGCTTTCTTT
TRBV30	TRBJ1-3	NA	NA	CAWRRARTTASSGNTIYF	TGTGCCTGGAGGCGGGCCCGGACGACGGCTAGCTCTGGAAACACCATATATTTT